This T cell receptor (beta chain) was recorded in a study of blood T cell repertoires in COVID-19. CDR1 and CDR2 from the germline V gene are MDHEN and SYDVKM. Trimming removed 1 base from V and 0 bases from J; junction bases left unmatched: 1. CDR3 length: 16 amino acids. Clones were read by immunoSEQ multiplex PCR, and TCRdb kept only the in-frame ones, dropping some. The repertoire holds under 200,000 clones, with 85% to 90% as singletons. The V gene is TRBV28, the J gene TRBJ1-5; TRBD1 agrees at 9 bases. The sequenced sample consisted of peripheral blood. The sequence came from a man between 60 and 75 years old with COVID-19, enrolled during active disease. This chain's CDR3 is CASSLSGQGSNQPQHF. The DNA of the CDR3 is TGTGCCAGCAGTTTATCGGGACAGGGTAGCAATCAGCCCCAGCATTTT.